This T cell receptor (beta chain) was identified during a study of T cell repertoires in cytomegalovirus infection. With respect to this clonotype: Its matching antigen is unknown.

This CDR3 has 15 residues. V shed 5 bases and J shed 1 base, with 14 bases lying between them. In TCRdb, the reads were re-called with MiXCR into one record per CDR3 protein. The sample has 900,000 to 950,000 distinct CDR3 sequences, about a third seen once. The sequenced sample was cultured CD8+ T cells from PBMCs, obtained from culture after CMV antigen stimulation. The chain carries TRBV12-3 or TRBV12-4 and TRBJ1-1; D unclear. The clonotype originates from a human donor in good health (CMV status not recorded). Some clones in this sample may be carry-over from other donors' samples. This CDR3 reads CASSTRTVSNTEAFF. Written as DNA, the CDR3 is TGTGCCAGCAGTACGCGAACGGTGTCGAACACTGAAGCTTTCTTT.